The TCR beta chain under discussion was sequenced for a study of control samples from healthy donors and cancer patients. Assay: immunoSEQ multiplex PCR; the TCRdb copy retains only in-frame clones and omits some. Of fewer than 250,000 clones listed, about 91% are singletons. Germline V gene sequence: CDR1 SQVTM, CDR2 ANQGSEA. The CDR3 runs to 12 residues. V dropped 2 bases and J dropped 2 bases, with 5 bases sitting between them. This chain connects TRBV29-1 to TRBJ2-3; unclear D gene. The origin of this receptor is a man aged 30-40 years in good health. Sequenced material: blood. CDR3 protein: CSVERLTDTQYF. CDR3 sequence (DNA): TGCAGCGTTGAACGGCTCACAGATACGCAGTATTTT.